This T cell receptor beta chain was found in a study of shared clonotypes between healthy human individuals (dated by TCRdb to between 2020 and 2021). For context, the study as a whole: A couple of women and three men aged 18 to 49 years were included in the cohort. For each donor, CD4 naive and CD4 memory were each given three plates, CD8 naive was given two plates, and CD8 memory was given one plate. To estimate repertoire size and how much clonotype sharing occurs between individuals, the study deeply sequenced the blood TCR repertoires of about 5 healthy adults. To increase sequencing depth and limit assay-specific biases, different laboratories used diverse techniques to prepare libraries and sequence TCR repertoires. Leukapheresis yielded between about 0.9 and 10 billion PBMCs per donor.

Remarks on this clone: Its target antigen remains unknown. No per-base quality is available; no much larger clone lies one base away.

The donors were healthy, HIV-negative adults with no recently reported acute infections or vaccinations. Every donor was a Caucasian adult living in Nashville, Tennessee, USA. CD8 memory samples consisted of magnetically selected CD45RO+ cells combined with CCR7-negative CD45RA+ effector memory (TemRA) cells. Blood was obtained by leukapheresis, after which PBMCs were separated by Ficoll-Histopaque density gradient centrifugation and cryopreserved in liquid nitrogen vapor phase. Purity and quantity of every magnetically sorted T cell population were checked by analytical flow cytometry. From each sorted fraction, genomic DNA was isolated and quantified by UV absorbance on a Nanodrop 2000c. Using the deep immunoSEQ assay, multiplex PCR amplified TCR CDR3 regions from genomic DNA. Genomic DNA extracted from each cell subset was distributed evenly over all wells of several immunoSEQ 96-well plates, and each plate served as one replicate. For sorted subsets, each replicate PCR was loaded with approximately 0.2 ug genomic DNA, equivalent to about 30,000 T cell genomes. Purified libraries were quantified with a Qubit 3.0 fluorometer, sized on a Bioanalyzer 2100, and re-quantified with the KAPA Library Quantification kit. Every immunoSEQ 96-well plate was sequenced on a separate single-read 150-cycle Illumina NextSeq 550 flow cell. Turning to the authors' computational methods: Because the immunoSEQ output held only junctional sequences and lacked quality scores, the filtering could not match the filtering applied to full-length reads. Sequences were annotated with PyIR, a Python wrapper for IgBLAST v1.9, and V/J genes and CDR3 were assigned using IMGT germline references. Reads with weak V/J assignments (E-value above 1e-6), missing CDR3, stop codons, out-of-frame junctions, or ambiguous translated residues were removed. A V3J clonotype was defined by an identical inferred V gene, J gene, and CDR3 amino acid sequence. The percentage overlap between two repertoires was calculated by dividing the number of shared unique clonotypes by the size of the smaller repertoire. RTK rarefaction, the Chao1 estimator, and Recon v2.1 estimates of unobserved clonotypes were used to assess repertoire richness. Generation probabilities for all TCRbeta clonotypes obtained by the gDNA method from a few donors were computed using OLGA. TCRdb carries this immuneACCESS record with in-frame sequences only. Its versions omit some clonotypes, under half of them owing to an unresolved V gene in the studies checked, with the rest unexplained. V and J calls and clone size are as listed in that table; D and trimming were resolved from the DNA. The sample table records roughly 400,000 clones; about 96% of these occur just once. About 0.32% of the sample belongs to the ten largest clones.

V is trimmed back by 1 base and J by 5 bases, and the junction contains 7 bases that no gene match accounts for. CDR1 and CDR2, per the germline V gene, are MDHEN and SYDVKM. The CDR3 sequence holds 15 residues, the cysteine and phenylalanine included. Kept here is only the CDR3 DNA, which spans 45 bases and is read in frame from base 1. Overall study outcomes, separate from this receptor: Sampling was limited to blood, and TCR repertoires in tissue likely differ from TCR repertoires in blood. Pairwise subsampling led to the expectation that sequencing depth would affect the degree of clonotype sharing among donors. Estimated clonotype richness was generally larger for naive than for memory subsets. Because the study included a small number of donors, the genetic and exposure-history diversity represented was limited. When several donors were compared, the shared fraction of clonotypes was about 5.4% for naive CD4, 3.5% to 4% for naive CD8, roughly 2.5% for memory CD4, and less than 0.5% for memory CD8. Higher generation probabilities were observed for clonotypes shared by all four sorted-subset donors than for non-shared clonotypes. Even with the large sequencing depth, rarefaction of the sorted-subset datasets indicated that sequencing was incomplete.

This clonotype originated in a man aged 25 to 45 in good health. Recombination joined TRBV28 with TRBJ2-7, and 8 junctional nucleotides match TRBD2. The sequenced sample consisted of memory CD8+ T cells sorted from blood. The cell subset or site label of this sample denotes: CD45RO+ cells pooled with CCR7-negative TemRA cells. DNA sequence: TGTGCCAGCAGTTTATATTCGGGAGGGCCCAACGAGCAGTACTTC. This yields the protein CASSLYSGGPNEQYF.